The T cell receptor (beta chain) described here comes from a study of blood T cell repertoires in COVID-19. Study background: Nucleic acid was either cDNA or gDNA, and it came from T cells, B-cell-depleted T cells, or PBMCs.

Trimming took 2 bases from V and 3 from J, leaving 11 bases between them. Germline V lookup: CDR1 SNHLY, CDR2 FYNNEI. The CDR3 covers 14 residues. Sequencing was performed with immunoSEQ multiplex PCR; in TCRdb, only in-frame clones are kept and a portion is missing. The sample has 100,000 or so clones, less than 85% seen once; the top ten hold approximately 2%. The rearrangement links TRBV2 to TRBJ2-7, with D possibly TRBD2 on 6 matching bases. Sequencing was performed on peripheral blood. This receptor was identified in a woman aged 65 to 85 with active or convalescent COVID-19. CDR3 bases: TGTGCCAGCAGTGAACGCGGGAAAATCTACGAGCAGTACTTC. Amino acids: CASSERGKIYEQYF.